This T cell receptor (beta chain) comes out of a study of shared clonotypes between healthy human individuals. Every donor, a Caucasian adult, lived in Nashville, Tennessee. The table came from immunoSEQ multiplex PCR; TCRdb's copy has only in-frame clones and leaves some out. The sample comprises about 710,000 clones, approximately 73% of which are singletons, and around 1.8% rests with the top ten. Trimming stripped 2 bases from V and 7 bases from J, with 18 bases between. Germline values: CDR1 MDHEN, CDR2 SYDVKM. CDR3 length: 15 residues. Source material: memory CD4+ T cells sorted from blood. Subset reported: CD45RA-negative fraction. V gene TRBV28 combines with J gene TRBJ2-7, with D unclear. The receptor was derived from a woman in her 30s in good health. CDR3 region: CASSLVRTGRKEQYF. For the CDR3, the DNA is TGTGCCAGCAGTTTAGTGCGGACGGGCAGGAAGGAGCAGTACTTC. Supplemented by reference TRBV28 and TRBJ2-7, the full variable domain reads DVKVTQSSRYLVKRTGEKVFLECVQDMDHENMFWYRQDPGLGLRLIYFSYDVKMKEKGDIPEGYSVSREKKERFSLILESASTNQTSMYLCASSLVRTGRKEQYFGPGTRLTVT.